These T cell receptor beta chains were read from a single sample in a study of CD8+ T cells in alopecia areata. Profiled with immunoSEQ multiplex PCR; TCRdb holds only in-frame clones, not every one. The sample includes 120,000 or so clones, approximately 47% of them seen just once. The source material was NKG2D-low CD8+ T cells sorted from blood. These TCRs come from a human donor with alopecia areata. The CDR3 runs from the conserved cysteine through the conserved F or W. The D gene is left open where the match is weak. Only part of the rows carry a size: once, few, many, or a class if the clone is expanded.

V gene	D gene	clone size	J gene	CDR3 DNA	CDR3 protein
TRBV27	TRBD2	NA	TRBJ2-4	TGTGCCAGCAGTTCCGGACTAGCGGGAGTTAACATTCAGTACTTC	CASSSGLAGVNIQYF
TRBV29-1	NA	few	TRBJ1-2	TGCAGCGTTGAAGATCCGGGGAAAAGCTATGGCTACACCTTC	CSVEDPGKSYGYTF
TRBV29-1	NA	NA	TRBJ2-7	TGCAGCGTTTGGACAGACTCCTACGAGCAGTACTTC	CSVWTDSYEQYF
TRBV30	TRBD2	NA	TRBJ2-7	TGTGCCTGGAGTTCTAAGCGGGGGGCCTACGAGCAGTACTTC	CAWSSKRGAYEQYF
TRBV29-1	NA	NA	TRBJ1-5	TGCAGCGTTGTGGAGGGAATGGGGGGGAATCAGCCCCAGCATTTT	CSVVEGMGGNQPQHF
TRBV14	NA	few	TRBJ2-1	TGTGCCAGCAAATTGGAGGGTTACAATGAGCAGTTCTTC	CASKLEGYNEQFF
TRBV7-9	NA	few	TRBJ1-1	TGTGCCAGCAGCTTCTCAGGGAGCACTGAAGCTTTCTTT	CASSFSGSTEAFF
TRBV29-1	NA	NA	TRBJ2-7	TGCAGCGTTGGAGCAGGGGGGTACGAGCAGTACTTC	CSVGAGGYEQYF
TRBV7-2	NA	once	TRBJ2-7	TGTGCCAGCAGCCCCGCGACAGTCTACGAGCAGTACTTC	CASSPATVYEQYF
TRBV7-9	TRBD2	once	TRBJ2-5	TGTGCCAGCAGCCCGGGGGGGACCCAGTACTTC	CASSPGGTQYF
TRBV28	NA	NA	TRBJ1-5	TGTGCCCCACGGGGAAAACAGCCCCAGCATTTT	CAPRGKQPQHF
TRBV29-1	TRBD2	NA	TRBJ2-1	TGCAGCGTTGAATTCCAGACTAGCGATTTCGGTGAGCAGTTCTTC	CSVEFQTSDFGEQFF
TRBV29-1	TRBD1	few	TRBJ2-7	TGCAGCGTTGGATCGATTTACAGGGGGACCTACGAGCAGTACTTC	CSVGSIYRGTYEQYF
TRBV29-1	NA	NA	TRBJ2-7	TGCAGCGTAGGGACCGTTAGCTCCTACGAGCAGTACTTC	CSVGTVSSYEQYF
TRBV7-9	NA	NA	TRBJ2-5	TGTGCCAGCAGCTCGGACAGTCAAGAGACCCAGTACTTC	CASSSDSQETQYF
TRBV30	NA	once	TRBJ1-5	TGTGCCTGGAGTGTATCGGTGAATCAGCCCCAGCATTTT	CAWSVSVNQPQHF
TRBV29-1	NA	NA	TRBJ1-6	TGCAGCGCCCCCCGGAGCAGCTATAATTCACCCCTCCACTTT	CSAPRSSYNSPLHF
TRBV2	TRBD2	NA	TRBJ2-7	TGTGCCAAGCAATCGAGGACTAGCCGATACGAGCAGTACTTC	CAKQSRTSRYEQYF
TRBV29-1	NA	few	TRBJ2-7	TGCAGCGTCCTTTTAGAGGGGGTGTTTTTC	CSVLLEGVFF
TRBV7-9	NA	NA	TRBJ2-6	TGTGCCAGCAGCCAAGACAGTCAGCCAATCTCTGGGGCCAACGTCCTGACTTTC	CASSQDSQPISGANVLTF
TRBV7-8	TRBD1	NA	TRBJ1-2	TGTGCCAGCAGCTTGCACGCCGGGACAGGGCATGGCTACACCTTC	CASSLHAGTGHGYTF
TRBV4-1	NA	NA	TRBJ2-3	TGCGCCAGCAGCCAAGATTGGGGAGCAGATACGCAGTATTTT	CASSQDWGADTQYF
TRBV7-9	NA	few	TRBJ1-2	TGTGCCAGCAGCTTCGGCGGGTCTGGCTACACCTTC	CASSFGGSGYTF
TRBV30	TRBD1	NA	TRBJ2-1	TGTGCCTGGAGTTCCGGGACAGGGGGCAATGAGCAGTTCTTC	CAWSSGTGGNEQFF